This entry features one T cell receptor (beta chain) sequence. What it binds is not known. The record originates from a study of regulatory T cells in long-lasting Graves disease. At the level of the study: Over-5-year antithyroid drug use with positive TSH receptor antibodies defined persistent Graves' disease in the study. General study points: Persistent disease showed a preference for TRBV28, TRBJ1-2 and TRBJ2-5. Newly diagnosed patients had higher TCR diversity than persistent Graves' patients did.

The authors built TCR beta libraries using iRepertoire HTBI primers and Arm-PCR of CDR3 regions. TCRdb reprocessed the multiplex PCR reads via MiXCR and lists one record per CDR3 protein. Of about 470,000 distinct CDR3 sequences in the sample, under 25% were seen once. Sample time point: persistent/refractory GD, antithyroid drugs over 5 years with positive TRAb. From PBMCs, RNA was extracted and then used to make the TCR library. Investigators report Graves' disease was diagnosed under American Thyroid Association guidelines. V gave up 4 bases and J gave up 4 bases; unmatched junction bases: 6. This CDR3 has 14 amino acids. Germline V gives CDR1 LNHDA, CDR2 SQIVND (reference sequence).

This receptor was taken from a female donor with Graves disease. Specimen: peripheral blood mononuclear cells (PBMCs), collected when the disease was refractory, from a patient treated with antithyroid drugs. V is TRBV19 and J is TRBJ1-1, with 7 positions matching TRBD1. The CDR3 here is CASSTTQGFTEAFF. The CDR3 DNA is TGTGCCAGTAGTACTACACAGGGGTTCACTGAAGCTTTCTTT.